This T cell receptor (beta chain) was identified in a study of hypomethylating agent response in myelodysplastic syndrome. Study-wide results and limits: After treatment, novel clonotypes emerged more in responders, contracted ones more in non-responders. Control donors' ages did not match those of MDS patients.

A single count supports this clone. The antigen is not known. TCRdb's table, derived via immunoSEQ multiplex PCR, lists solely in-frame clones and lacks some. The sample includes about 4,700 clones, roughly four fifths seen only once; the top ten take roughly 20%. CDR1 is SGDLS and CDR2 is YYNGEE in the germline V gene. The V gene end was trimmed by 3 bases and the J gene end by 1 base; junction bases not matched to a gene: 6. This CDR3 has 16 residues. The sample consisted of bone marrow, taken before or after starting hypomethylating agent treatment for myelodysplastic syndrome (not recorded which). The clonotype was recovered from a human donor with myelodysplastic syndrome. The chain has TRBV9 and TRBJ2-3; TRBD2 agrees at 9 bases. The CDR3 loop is CASSALAGHGTDTQYF. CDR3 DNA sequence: TGTGCCAGCAGCGCCCTAGCGGGACACGGCACAGATACGCAGTATTTT.